This T cell receptor beta chain appears in the sequencing data of a study of a mutant IDH1 vaccine in newly diagnosed glioma. Unmatched junction bases numbered 3, after V lost 4 bases and J lost 4 bases. Germline lookup yields CDR1 SGHVS and CDR2 FNYEAQ. The CDR3 runs 15 residues. Whole-study results and caveats: It seemed that pseudoprogression was not linked to changes in the top peripheral T cell clonotypes.

A remark on this clone: Antigen unknown.

Time point defined: baseline, week 1 (first vaccination visit). Regarding treatment: pre-vaccination baseline after standard-of-care therapy. Clones were read by immunoSEQ multiplex PCR, and TCRdb kept only the in-frame ones, dropping some. The sample records about 92,000 clones, 80% to 90% being singletons. The sequence was obtained from a woman aged 45-65 years with glioma. This specimen was PBMCs, taken from a glioma patient treated with radiotherapy, temozolomide or both. This chain joins TRBV7-6 and TRBJ2-2; TRBD1 matches at 10 bases. The CDR3 here is CASSSGTGVTGELFF. CDR3 coding DNA: TGTGCCAGCAGCTCCGGGACAGGGGTCACCGGGGAGCTGTTTTTT.